A single sample gave rise to the 31 T cell receptor beta chains below, sequenced in a study of shared clonotypes between healthy human individuals. Sequenced by immunoSEQ multiplex PCR; TCRdb stores in-frame clones only, minus some. The table records some 790,000 clones, roughly 72% of them present only once. The sample comprised memory CD4+ T cells sorted from blood. Subset defined: CD45RA-negative fraction. The receptor set was obtained from a woman between 25 and 40 years old in good health.

This chain connects TRBV6-1 to TRBJ2-3; TRBD2 agrees at 13 bases. The J segment lost 3 bases and the V segment lost 6 bases, leaving 3 bases of the junction unmatched. The CDR3 contains 15 residues. Germline CDR1 MNHNS, CDR2 SASEGT. CDR3 coding DNA: TGTGCCAGCAGCCAGGGACTAGCGGGAACAGATACGCAGTATTTT. Protein sequence: CASSQGLAGTDTQYF.

The genes are TRBV30 and TRBJ2-5, with D uncertain. The J call may be wrong; the DNA end is better matched by TRBJ2-7. This CDR3 is 11 amino acids long. The germline V gene has CDR1 GTSNPN and CDR2 SVGIG (reference sequence). CDR3 nucleotides: TGTGCCTGGAGGGGTATGGACGAGCAGTACTTC. It specifies CAWRGMDEQYF.

This clone was counted once. This chain uses TRBV6-6 with TRBJ2-7, with D possibly matching TRBD1 (6 bases). Per germline, CDR1 MNHNY and CDR2 SVGAGI (reference sequence). V shed 5 bases and J shed 1 base, with 15 bases lying between them. The CDR3 covers 15 residues. The CDR3 sequence is CASSEFRDTSYEQYF. DNA for the CDR3: TGTGCCAGCAGTGAGTTTAGGGACACATCCTACGAGCAGTACTTC.

This clone has a single count. V is TRBV6-5 and J is TRBJ2-1, with TRBD2 matching over 7 bases. CDR3 size: 14 residues. The germline V gene encodes CDR1 MNHEY and CDR2 SVGAGI. V was clipped by 4 bases and J by 5 bases; unmatched bases: 5. The CDR3 protein is CASSSRAGNNEQFF. The CDR3, as DNA: TGTGCCAGCAGTTCCCGAGCGGGGAACAATGAGCAGTTCTTC.

The genes are TRBV11-1 and TRBJ2-4; the D gene is possibly TRBD2 (6 bases). The germline V and J ends were trimmed by 2 bases and 1 base, with 12 bases remaining between them. There are 16 residues in the CDR3. The V gene's germline CDR1 is SGHAT and CDR2 FQDESV (reference sequence). CDR3 sequence: CASSLTRGSAKNIQYF. In nucleotides, the CDR3 is TGTGCCAGCAGCTTAACCCGGGGGAGTGCCAAAAACATTCAGTACTTC.

The CDR3 sequence is CASSLQGGSTLYTF. CDR3 in DNA: TGCGCCAGCAGCTTACAGGGGGGCAGCACCCTTTACACCTTC. The chain uses TRBV5-1 and TRBJ1-2; TRBD1 matches at 8 bases. The CDR3 contains 14 residues. CDR1 SGHRS and CDR2 YFSETQ come from the germline V gene. The trim removed 2 bases at V and 11 bases at J, leaving 11 bases unmatched. Supplemented by reference TRBV5-1 and TRBJ1-2, the full variable domain reads KAGVTQTPRYLIKTRGQQVTLSCSPISGHRSVSWYQQTPGQGLQFLFEYFSETQRNKGNFPGRFSGRQFSNSRSEMNVSTLELGDSALYLCASSLQGGSTLYTFGSGTRLTVV.

The chain couples TRBV28 to TRBJ2-7; possibly TRBD1 for D (7 bases). Germline V gene sequence: CDR1 MDHEN, CDR2 SYDVKM. The CDR3 extends over 15 amino acids. The V and J ends lost 8 bases and 0 bases respectively, with 17 bases between them. DNA for the CDR3: TGTGCCAGCCACCCAGGGGGGACGGGCTCCTACGAGCAGTACTTC. Translation: CASHPGGTGSYEQYF.

The rearrangement uses TRBV4-1 and TRBJ2-1, with 10 bases aligning to TRBD2. The CDR3 totals 15 residues. The V gene end was trimmed by 1 base and the J gene end by 9 bases; junction bases not matched to a gene: 6. Germline-derived CDR1 and CDR2 are MGHRA and YSYEKL. CDR3 bases: TGCGCCAGCAGCCAAGTTCGCCTAGCGGGAGCTGAGCAGTTCTTC. Its translation is CASSQVRLAGAEQFF.

This clone was observed a single time. V and J are TRBV11-3 and TRBJ2-4; 9 nucleotides match TRBD1. The junction had 9 bases not matched to a gene; V was cut back by 4 bases and J by 5 bases. This CDR3 has 16 amino acids. Germline CDR1 is SGHNT and CDR2 is YENEEA. This chain's CDR3 is CASSSSWGTGQNIQYF. Written as DNA, the CDR3 is TGTGCCAGCAGCTCCAGTTGGGGGACAGGGCAAAACATTCAGTACTTC.

The CDR3 sequence: CASSQYSGRAFGANVLTF. CDR3 in DNA: TGTGCCAGCAGCCAGTATAGCGGGAGGGCCTTTGGGGCCAACGTCCTGACTTTC. The genes are TRBV4-2 and TRBJ2-6; 11 nucleotides agree with TRBD2. From germline, CDR1 is LGHNA and CDR2 YNFKEQ. V shed 3 bases, J shed 3 bases, and the junction held 7 bases outside the gene matches. The CDR3 extends over 18 amino acids.

This chain links TRBV11-2 with TRBJ2-6; D uncertain. Per germline, CDR1 SGHAT and CDR2 FQNNGV. The CDR3 sequence is 16 residues long. The V end lost 0 bases, the J end lost 1 base, and 7 bases lay between the germline ends. CDR3 in amino acids: CASSLDYGSGANVLTF. The CDR3 DNA sequence: TGTGCCAGCAGCTTAGATTATGGTTCTGGGGCCAACGTCCTGACTTTC.

The chain has TRBV10-2 and TRBJ1-2, with TRBD1 matching over 10 bases. With 2 bases clipped from V and 8 bases from J, the junction kept 8 bases outside the gene matches. CDR3 size: 15 residues. Germline V gene data show CDR1 as WSHSY and CDR2 as SAAADI. DNA for the CDR3: TGCGCCAGCAGTGAGGACAGGGGGCGCGTGAGGGGCTACACCTTC. It translates to CASSEDRGRVRGYTF.

The chain is built from TRBV6-6 and TRBJ2-7; D possibly uses TRBD1 or TRBD2 (6 bases each). There are 14 residues in the CDR3. CDR1 is MNHNY and CDR2 is SVGAGI in the germline V gene (reference sequence). V gave up 6 bases and J gave up 6 bases, with 18 bases separating them. The CDR3 bases are TGTGCCAGCAGGCAGGTGGGGGGCTCGGGCGAGCAGTACTTC. As protein: CASRQVGGSGEQYF.

This sequence joins TRBV7-9 and TRBJ2-7, with D hard to call. The ends were cut back, 5 bases at V and 3 bases at J, with 11 bases in the middle. Germline V lookup: CDR1 SEHNR, CDR2 FQNEAQ (reference sequence). This CDR3 spans 13 amino acids. As DNA, the CDR3 is TGTGCCAGCAGCGTACAGCAATACTACGAGCAGTACTTC. This translates into CASSVQQYYEQYF. Based on the CDR3 plus reference TRBV7-9 and TRBJ2-7, the full variable domain is DTGVSQNPRHKITKRGQNVTFRCDPISEHNRLYWYRQTLGQGPEFLTYFQNEAQLEKSRLLSDRFSAERPKGSFSTLEIQRTEQGDSAMYLCASSVQQYYEQYFGPGTRLTVT.

The chain has TRBV11-2 and TRBJ2-7; 12 bases agree with TRBD2. V shed 6 bases and J 7 bases; nucleotides not matched to a gene: 7. The CDR3 runs 14 residues. The germline V gene encodes CDR1 SGHAT and CDR2 FQNNGV. The CDR3 DNA sequence: TGTGCCAGCAGTAAGACTAGCGGGAGTAGAGAGCAGTACTTC. Protein: CASSKTSGSREQYF.

The chain links TRBV27 to TRBJ2-7; TRBD1 aligns across 7 bases. Germline CDR1 MNHEY, CDR2 SMNVEV (reference sequence). This CDR3 has 13 amino acids. V gave up 6 bases and J gave up 4 bases; unmatched junction bases: 6. CDR3 region: CASRQGQGYEQYF. In nucleotides, the CDR3 is TGTGCCAGCAGACAGGGGCAAGGGTACGAGCAGTACTTC.

The J gene is TRBJ2-7, the V gene TRBV29-1; possibly TRBD2 for D (5 bases). The V end lost 3 bases, the J end lost 4 bases, and 13 bases lay between the germline ends. The CDR3 has 13 residues. The germline V gene encodes CDR1 SQVTM and CDR2 ANQGSEA. This chain's CDR3 is CSVERAETYEQYF. CDR3 bases: TGCAGCGTTGAGCGAGCGGAGACGTACGAGCAGTACTTC.

The V and J genes are TRBV28 and TRBJ2-3, with 12 positions matching TRBD2. The CDR3 is 14 amino acids. J was trimmed by 4 bases and V by 8 bases; bases with no gene match: 4. Germline lookup yields CDR1 MDHEN and CDR2 SYDVKM. The CDR3 nucleotides are TGTGCCAGCCACACTAGCGGGAGGTCAGATACGCAGTATTTT. It yields the protein CASHTSGRSDTQYF.

This clone was picked up a small number of times. The chain is built from TRBV6-5 and TRBJ2-2; D gene uncertain. Between the trimmed V and J ends, which lost 11 bases and 1 base, there was a span of 11 bases. CDR1 and CDR2 (germline): MNHEY, SVGAGI. The CDR3 has 13 amino acids. The CDR3 bases are TGTGCCGCAAGAATGGGGAACACCGGGGAGCTGTTTTTT. It codes for CAARMGNTGELFF.

This clone has just one count. V usage is TRBV6-1 and J usage is TRBJ2-7; 8 nucleotides match TRBD2. V lost 2 bases, J lost 0 bases, and 3 bases stayed unmatched. Germline-derived CDR1 and CDR2 are MNHNS and SASEGT. The CDR3 extends over 15 amino acids. This chain's CDR3 is CASSESSGFSYEQYF. The CDR3 nucleotides are TGTGCCAGCAGTGAATCTAGCGGGTTCTCCTACGAGCAGTACTTC.

This clone has more than one count but fewer than ten. The chain joins TRBV18 to TRBJ1-2, with D hard to call. V was trimmed by 5 bases and J by 7 bases, leaving 14 bases between them. Germline assignment: CDR1 KGHSH and CDR2 LQKENI. CDR3 length equals 13 residues. As DNA, the CDR3 is TGTGCCAGCTCAACTTCGGGGTTAGGTGGCTACACCTTC. This sequence encodes CASSTSGLGGYTF. The full variable domain, its missing parts supplied by reference TRBV18 and TRBJ1-2, is NAGVMQNPRHLVRRRGQEARLRCSPMKGHSHVYWYRQLPEEGLKFMVYLQKENIIDESGMPKERFSAEFPKEGPSILRIQQVVRGDSAAYFCASSTSGLGGYTFGSGTRLTVV.

This CDR3 is CASSFVLAGNNEQFF. CDR3 bases: TGTGCCAGCAGCTTTGTCCTAGCGGGAAACAATGAGCAGTTCTTC. This rearrangement joins TRBV5-5 to TRBJ2-1; TRBD2 matches at 9 bases. The CDR3 extends over 15 amino acids. The J segment lost 5 bases and the V segment lost 2 bases, leaving 5 bases of the junction unmatched. The germline gives CDR1 SGHKS, CDR2 YYEKEE (reference sequence). The whole variable domain, filled in from reference TRBV5-5 and TRBJ2-1, reads DAGVTQSPTHLIKTRGQQVTLRCSPISGHKSVSWYQQVLGQGPQFIFQYYEKEERGRGNFPDRFSARQFPNYSSELNVNALLLGDSALYLCASSFVLAGNNEQFFGPGTRLTVL.

This clone was found a few times. The chain joins TRBV14 to TRBJ2-7; 9 bases are a match to TRBD2. This CDR3 spans 15 amino acids. V shed 1 base, J shed 3 bases, and the junction held 4 bases outside the gene matches. CDR1 and CDR2 from the germline V gene are SGHDN and FVKESK. The chain's CDR3 is CASSQAVAGVYEQYF. The CDR3 DNA reads TGTGCCAGCAGCCAAGCGGTAGCGGGAGTCTACGAGCAGTACTTC.

The chain couples TRBV5-1 to TRBJ1-1, with D tentatively TRBD1 (5 bases). V lost 3 bases and J lost 7, with 13 bases in between. The CDR3 totals 13 residues. Germline CDR1 and CDR2: SGHRS and YFSETQ. The CDR3 protein is CASSSVRGGEAFF. The CDR3 DNA reads TGCGCCAGCAGCTCCGTACGGGGGGGTGAAGCTTTCTTT.

V gene TRBV18 combines with J gene TRBJ2-3; 13 bases align to TRBD2. The germline V gene has CDR1 KGHSH and CDR2 LQKENI. CDR3 size: 18 residues. V was pared by 1 base and J by 0 bases, with 4 bases of the junction left unmatched. Here the CDR3 reads CASSPQELAGGSTDTQYF. The CDR3 DNA sequence: TGTGCCAGCTCACCACAGGAACTAGCGGGAGGGAGCACAGATACGCAGTATTTT.

The chain is built from TRBV10-1 and TRBJ2-1; possibly TRBD1 or TRBD2 for D (5 bases each). V gave up 4 bases and J gave up 6 bases, with 13 bases separating them. The CDR3 consists of 14 residues. CDR1 WNHNN and CDR2 SYGVQD come from the germline V gene (reference sequence). The CDR3 is CASSVTVGGNEQFF. The CDR3 DNA reads as TGCGCCAGCAGTGTAACCGTTGGGGGCAATGAGCAGTTCTTC.

V gene TRBV19 combines with J gene TRBJ2-3; possible D gene TRBD2, 6 bases. Germline-derived CDR1 and CDR2 are LNHDA and SQIVND (reference sequence). CDR3 length equals 17 residues. V gave up 7 bases and J gave up 6 bases, with 26 bases separating them. CDR3 in amino acids: CASIRVRRGEGWDTQYF. CDR3 in DNA: TGTGCCAGTATCCGAGTCAGGAGGGGCGAGGGTTGGGATACGCAGTATTTT.

The chain uses TRBV2 and TRBJ1-4; TRBD1 matches at 7 bases. The CDR3 spans 15 residues. Germline V CDR1 and CDR2: SNHLY, FYNNEI. V shed 2 bases, J shed 7 bases, and the junction held 7 bases outside the gene matches. DNA of the CDR3: TGTGCCAGCAGTGAACCAGGGGGGCGCGGTGAAAAACTGTTTTTT. As protein: CASSEPGGRGEKLFF.

This chain joins TRBV30 and TRBJ1-6; D unclear. This CDR3 is built from 13 residues. CDR1 and CDR2 from the germline V gene are GTSNPN and SVGIG (reference sequence). The CDR3: CASGLSGNSPLHF. Written as DNA, the CDR3 is TGTGCTTCTGGACTTTCCGGAAATTCACCCCTCCACTTT.

The chain is built from TRBV7-9 and TRBJ2-5; possibly TRBD1 or TRBD2 for D (6 bases each). The CDR3 is 15 amino acids. V was cut by 5 bases and J by 1 base, with 14 bases left in between. Looked up from germline, CDR1 is SEHNR and CDR2 is FQNEAQ (reference sequence). For the CDR3, the DNA is TGTGCCAGCAGCCCGGGGGCTGGTCCCCAAGAGACCCAGTACTTC. As protein: CASSPGAGPQETQYF.

In regard to this clone: A single base separates this from a much larger clone, so it may be a read error. The sample carries other DNA sequences with the same CDR3. The rearrangement links TRBV5-1 to TRBJ2-3; D remains ambiguous. V lost 2 bases and J 4 bases, leaving 2 bases between the germline ends. There are 11 residues in the CDR3. The germline CDR1 and CDR2 sequences are SGHRS and YFSETQ. The DNA of the CDR3 is TGCGCCAGCAGCTTATCAGATACGCAGTATTTT. This codes for CASSLSDTQYF.